The clone carrying this T cell receptor (beta chain) was counted many times. These data are taken from a study of low-dose radiotherapy and immunotherapy resistance in tumors. The overall study: Treatment of Cohort 2 consisted of 1 Gy per fraction every two weeks, amounting to 13 Gy over 26 weeks. The drug cyclophosphamide was given into a vein at 200 mg/m2 every two weeks, one day before radiation and immunotherapy.

V gave up 10 bases and J gave up 6 bases; unmatched junction bases: 11. Germline V gene lookup returns CDR1 MNHEY and CDR2 SVGEGT. There are 14 residues in the CDR3. First-strand cDNA used TRAV- and TRBV-specific primers, covering alpha and beta chains. TCRs were put through 20 PCR cycles of amplification with Phusion. A constant-region primer and the V-primer adapter served as the primer pair. MiXCR was run by TCRdb on the reads, yielding one entry per CDR3 protein. The table has 65,000 to 100,000 distinct CDR3 sequences, about 18% seen once. Time point in this sample: before trial treatment. Donors received nivolumab, ipilimumab, aspirin, low-dose cyclophosphamide and low-dose radiotherapy. Those eligible were patients bearing advanced solid tumors lacking tumor-infiltrating lymphocytes.

This rearrangement joins TRBV6-2 or TRBV6-3 to TRBJ2-2; TRBD1 aligns across 7 bases. The clonotype originates from a male donor with prostate cancer. The sample in question was PBMCs, obtained before treatment. CDR3 sequence reads: CAINPNTGAGELFF. DNA of the CDR3: TGTGCCATCAACCCGAACACAGGGGCCGGGGAGCTGTTTTTT.